The T cell receptor (beta chain) described here comes from a study of Graves' ophthalmopathy and Graves' hyperthyroidism. Study context: Before any treatment was given, at initial diagnosis, peripheral blood was collected.

Study-wide points: Clonotypes were expanded in thyroid at above 0.001 frequency, and most also appeared in blood. Sensitivity of under 71% and specificity of under 85% were achieved by the model that predicted ophthalmopathy progression.

Ophthalmopathy donors' eye disease showed moderate-to-severe activity, CAS of at least 3, NOSPECS of at least 4 and duration under 3 months. This clonotype occurred many times. Its antigen is still unknown. The CDR3 has 12 residues. Trimming removed 7 bases from V and 4 bases from J, with 10 bases in between. Looked up from germline, CDR1 is SNHLY and CDR2 is FYNNEI. RNA transcripts yielded amplified TCR beta CDR3 regions. After a first-round RT-PCR with HTBI primers, a second-round multiplex PCR was run. TCRdb called the multiplex PCR reads again in MiXCR, with one record for every CDR3 protein. The table includes roughly 400,000 distinct CDR3 sequences, 18% detected once.

This clonotype was sampled from a woman aged 18-30 years with Graves' ophthalmopathy. Sequenced sample: peripheral blood. The rearrangement links TRBV2 to TRBJ1-2, with D unresolved. The CDR3 bases are TGTGCCAGCACCAGGCAGCCCTATGGCTACACCTTC. It codes for CASTRQPYGYTF.